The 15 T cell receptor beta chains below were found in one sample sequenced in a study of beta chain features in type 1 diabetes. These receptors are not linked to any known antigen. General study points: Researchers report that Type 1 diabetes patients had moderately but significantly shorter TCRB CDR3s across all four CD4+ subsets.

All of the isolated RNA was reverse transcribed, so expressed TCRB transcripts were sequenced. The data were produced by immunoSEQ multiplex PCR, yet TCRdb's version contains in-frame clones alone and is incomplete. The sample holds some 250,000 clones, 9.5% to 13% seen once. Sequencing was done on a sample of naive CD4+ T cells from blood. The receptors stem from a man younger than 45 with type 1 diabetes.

The CDR3, as DNA: TGCAGCGTTTTCCCGGGGGGTTATGGCTACACCTTC. This translates into CSVFPGGYGYTF. The V gene is TRBV29-1, the J gene TRBJ1-2, with D tentatively TRBD1 (5 bases). The germline V gene has CDR1 SQVTM and CDR2 ANQGSEA. The CDR3 has 12 amino acids. V was pared by 5 bases and J by 5 bases, with 12 bases between.

The CDR3 coding sequence is TGTGCCAGCAGCTTAGCGCGCAGGGGGGAGACCCAGTACTTC. This codes for CASSLARRGETQYF. V gene TRBV7-2 combines with J gene TRBJ2-5; 7 positions agree with TRBD1. The germline gives CDR1 SGHTA, CDR2 FQGNSA. V dropped 0 bases and J dropped 5; count of bases not matched to a gene: 3. There are 14 residues in the CDR3.

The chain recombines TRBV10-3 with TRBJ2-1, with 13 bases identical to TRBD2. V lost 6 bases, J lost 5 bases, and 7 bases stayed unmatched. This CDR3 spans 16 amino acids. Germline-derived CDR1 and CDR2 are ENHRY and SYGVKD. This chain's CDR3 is CAISSGTSGVHNEQFF. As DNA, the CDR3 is TGTGCCATCAGCTCCGGGACTAGCGGGGTCCACAATGAGCAGTTCTTC.

The CDR3 DNA reads TGTGCCAGCACCTCCCCACAGGTCTACGAGCAGTACTTC. Its protein is CASTSPQVYEQYF. The chain has TRBV7-9 and TRBJ2-7, with D maybe TRBD1 (5 bases). V dropped 7 bases and J dropped 3 bases, with 13 bases sitting between them. The CDR3 has 13 amino acids. Germline V lookup: CDR1 SEHNR, CDR2 FQNEAQ (reference sequence).

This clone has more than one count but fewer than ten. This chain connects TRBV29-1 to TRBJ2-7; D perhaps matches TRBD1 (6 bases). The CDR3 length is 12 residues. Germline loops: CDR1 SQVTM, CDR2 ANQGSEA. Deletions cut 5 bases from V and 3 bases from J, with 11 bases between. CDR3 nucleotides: TGCAGCGTTACTCTGACAGGCTACGAGCAGTACTTC. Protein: CSVTLTGYEQYF.

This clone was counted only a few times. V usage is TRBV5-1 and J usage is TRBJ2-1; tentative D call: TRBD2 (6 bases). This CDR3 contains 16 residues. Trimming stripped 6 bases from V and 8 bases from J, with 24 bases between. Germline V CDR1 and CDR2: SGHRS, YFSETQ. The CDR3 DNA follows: TGCGCCAGCACCCAGGAGGGTGTCGGGTTGACGGATGAGCAGTTCTTC. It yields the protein CASTQEGVGLTDEQFF.

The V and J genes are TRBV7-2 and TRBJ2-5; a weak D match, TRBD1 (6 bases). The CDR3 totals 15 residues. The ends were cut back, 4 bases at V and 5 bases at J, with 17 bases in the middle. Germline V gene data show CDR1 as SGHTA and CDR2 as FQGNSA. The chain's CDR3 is CASSSNPQGRETQYF. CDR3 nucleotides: TGTGCCAGCAGCTCCAACCCCCAGGGGCGGGAGACCCAGTACTTC. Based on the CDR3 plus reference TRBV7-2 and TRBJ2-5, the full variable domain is GAGVSQSPSNKVTEKGKDVELRCDPISGHTALYWYRQSLGQGLEFLIYFQGNSAPDKSGLPSDRFSAERTGGSVSTLTIQRTQQEDSAVYLCASSSNPQGRETQYFGPGTRLLVL.

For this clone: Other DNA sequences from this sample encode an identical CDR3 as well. This CDR3 is CASSLRGSSYNEQFF. The CDR3 DNA is TGTGCCAGCAGCTTAAGGGGGAGCTCCTACAATGAGCAGTTCTTC. This chain connects TRBV7-9 to TRBJ2-1, with TRBD1 as a possible D gene (6 bases). CDR1 and CDR2 (germline): SEHNR, FQNEAQ (reference sequence). The CDR3 runs 15 residues. With 2 bases removed from V and 0 bases from J, the gap between germline ends came to 8 bases. Complete variable domain (other parts from reference TRBV7-9 and TRBJ2-1): DTGVSQNPRHKITKRGQNVTFRCDPISEHNRLYWYRQTLGQGPEFLTYFQNEAQLEKSRLLSDRFSAERPKGSFSTLEIQRTEQGDSAMYLCASSLRGSSYNEQFFGPGTRLTVL.

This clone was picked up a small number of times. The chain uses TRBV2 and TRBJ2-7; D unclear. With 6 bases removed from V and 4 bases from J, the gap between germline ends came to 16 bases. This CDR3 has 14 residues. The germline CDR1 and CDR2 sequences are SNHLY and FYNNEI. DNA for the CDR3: TGTGCCAGCAGCGTTGACGGAGTCCATTACGAGCAGTACTTC. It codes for CASSVDGVHYEQYF. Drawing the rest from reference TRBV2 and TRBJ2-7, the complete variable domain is EPEVTQTPSHQVTQMGQEVILRCVPISNHLYFYWYRQILGQKVEFLVSFYNNEISEKSEIFDDQFSVERPDGSNFTLKIRSTKLEDSAMYFCASSVDGVHYEQYFGPGTRLTVT.

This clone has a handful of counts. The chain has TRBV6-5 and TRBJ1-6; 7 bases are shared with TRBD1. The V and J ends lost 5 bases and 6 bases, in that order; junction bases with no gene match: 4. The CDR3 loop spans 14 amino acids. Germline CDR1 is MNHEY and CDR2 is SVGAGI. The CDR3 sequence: CASSPGTVNSPLHF. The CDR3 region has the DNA TGTGCCAGCAGTCCCGGGACAGTTAATTCACCCCTCCACTTT.

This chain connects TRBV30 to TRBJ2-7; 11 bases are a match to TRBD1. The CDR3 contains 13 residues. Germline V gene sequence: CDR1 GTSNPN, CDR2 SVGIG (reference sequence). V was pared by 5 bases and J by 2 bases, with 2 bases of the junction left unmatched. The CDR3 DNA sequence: TGTGCCTGGGGGACAGGGGGGACCTACGAGCAGTACTTC. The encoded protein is CAWGTGGTYEQYF.

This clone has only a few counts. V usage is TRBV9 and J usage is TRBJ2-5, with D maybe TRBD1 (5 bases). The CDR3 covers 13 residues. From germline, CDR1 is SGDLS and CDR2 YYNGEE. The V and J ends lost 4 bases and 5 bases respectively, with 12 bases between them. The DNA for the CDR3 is TGTGCCAGCAGCAGAGGACACGGGGAGACCCAGTACTTC. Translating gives CASSRGHGETQYF.

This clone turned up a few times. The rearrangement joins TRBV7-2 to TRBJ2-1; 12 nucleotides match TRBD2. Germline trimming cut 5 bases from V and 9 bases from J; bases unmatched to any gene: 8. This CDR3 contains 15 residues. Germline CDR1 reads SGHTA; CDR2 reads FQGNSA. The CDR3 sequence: CASSPTSGGTVEQFF. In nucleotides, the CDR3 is TGTGCCAGCAGCCCTACTAGCGGGGGGACCGTTGAGCAGTTCTTC.

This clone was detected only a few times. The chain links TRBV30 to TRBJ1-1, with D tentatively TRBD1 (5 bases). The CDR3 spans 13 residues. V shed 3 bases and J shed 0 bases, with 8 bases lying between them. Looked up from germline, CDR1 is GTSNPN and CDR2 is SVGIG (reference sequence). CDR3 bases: TGTGCCTGGAGCACAGGTTTGAACACTGAAGCTTTCTTT. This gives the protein CAWSTGLNTEAFF.

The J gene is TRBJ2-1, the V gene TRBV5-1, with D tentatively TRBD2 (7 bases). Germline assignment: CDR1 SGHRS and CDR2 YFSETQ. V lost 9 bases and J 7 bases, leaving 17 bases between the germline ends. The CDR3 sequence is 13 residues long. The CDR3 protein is CATTSAQGNEQFF. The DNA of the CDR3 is TGCGCCACTACTAGCGCCCAGGGGAATGAGCAGTTCTTC.